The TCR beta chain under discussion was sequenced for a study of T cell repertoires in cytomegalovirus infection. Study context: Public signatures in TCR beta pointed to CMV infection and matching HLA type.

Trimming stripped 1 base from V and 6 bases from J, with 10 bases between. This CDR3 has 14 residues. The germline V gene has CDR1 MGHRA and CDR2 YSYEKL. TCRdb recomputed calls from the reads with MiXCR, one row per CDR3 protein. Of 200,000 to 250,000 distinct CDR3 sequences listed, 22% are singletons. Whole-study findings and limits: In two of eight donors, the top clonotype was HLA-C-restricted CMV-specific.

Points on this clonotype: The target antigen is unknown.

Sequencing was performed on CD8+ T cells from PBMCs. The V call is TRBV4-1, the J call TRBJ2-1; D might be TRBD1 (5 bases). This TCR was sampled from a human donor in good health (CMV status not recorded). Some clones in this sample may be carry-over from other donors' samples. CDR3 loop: CASSQGAGRNEQFF. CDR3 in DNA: TGCGCCAGCAGCCAAGGGGCAGGGCGCAATGAGCAGTTCTTC.